This T cell receptor (beta chain) was retrieved from a study of CD8+ T cells in alopecia areata. Study-wide background: The protocol delivered tofacitinib for 6 to 18 months, then withdrew it for 6 months. The investigators scored severity in treated patients by the percentage of affected scalp area.

The treatment denotes: oral pan-JAK inhibitor, 5-10 mg twice daily. Patients with alopecia areata provided lesional scalp punch biopsies as well as peripheral blood. In each case, RNA was isolated and then reverse transcribed into cDNA as the sequencing template. Here immunoSEQ multiplex PCR was the method, and the copy in TCRdb shows in-frame clones only, minus some. This sample has fewer than 110,000 clones, with about nine tenths found just once. Findings and caveats of the study: Among the cells sequenced in scalp samples are also the resident alphabeta T cells of normal skin.

On this clone: Its antigen is unidentified.

V lost 3 bases, J lost 4 bases, and 6 bases stayed unmatched. CDR3 length: 16 amino acids. Germline V lookup: CDR1 SGDLS, CDR2 YYNGEE. Sequencing was performed on CD8+ T cells sorted from blood, taken at week 34, from a patient treated with tofacitinib. This clonotype was obtained from a human donor with alopecia areata. The chain uses TRBV9 and TRBJ2-1; 11 bases line up with TRBD2. CDR3 sequence: CASSGTGLAVYNEQFF. In DNA, the CDR3 is TGTGCCAGCAGCGGTACGGGACTAGCGGTATACAATGAGCAGTTCTTC. The complete variable domain, with remaining parts taken from reference TRBV9 and TRBJ2-1, reads DSGVTQTPKHLITATGQRVTLRCSPRSGDLSVYWYQQSLDQGLQFLIQYYNGEERAKGNILERFSAQQFPDLHSELNLSSLELGDSALYFCASSGTGLAVYNEQFFGPGTRLTVL.